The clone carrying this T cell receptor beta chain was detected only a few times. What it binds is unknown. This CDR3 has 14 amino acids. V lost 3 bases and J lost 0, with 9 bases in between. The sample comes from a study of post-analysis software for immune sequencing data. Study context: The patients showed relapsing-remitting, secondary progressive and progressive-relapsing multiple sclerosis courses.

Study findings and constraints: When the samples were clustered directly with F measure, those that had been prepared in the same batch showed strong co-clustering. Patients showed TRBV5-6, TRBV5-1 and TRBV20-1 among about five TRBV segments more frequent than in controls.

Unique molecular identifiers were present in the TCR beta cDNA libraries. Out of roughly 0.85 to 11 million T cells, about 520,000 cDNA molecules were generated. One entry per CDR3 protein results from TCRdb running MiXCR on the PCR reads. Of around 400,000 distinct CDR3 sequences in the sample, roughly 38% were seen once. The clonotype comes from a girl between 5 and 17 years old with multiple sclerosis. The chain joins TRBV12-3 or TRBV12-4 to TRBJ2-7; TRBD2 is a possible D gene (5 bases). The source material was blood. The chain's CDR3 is CASSFRTDSYEQYF. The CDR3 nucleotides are TGTGCCAGCAGTTTTAGGACTGACTCCTACGAGCAGTACTTC.